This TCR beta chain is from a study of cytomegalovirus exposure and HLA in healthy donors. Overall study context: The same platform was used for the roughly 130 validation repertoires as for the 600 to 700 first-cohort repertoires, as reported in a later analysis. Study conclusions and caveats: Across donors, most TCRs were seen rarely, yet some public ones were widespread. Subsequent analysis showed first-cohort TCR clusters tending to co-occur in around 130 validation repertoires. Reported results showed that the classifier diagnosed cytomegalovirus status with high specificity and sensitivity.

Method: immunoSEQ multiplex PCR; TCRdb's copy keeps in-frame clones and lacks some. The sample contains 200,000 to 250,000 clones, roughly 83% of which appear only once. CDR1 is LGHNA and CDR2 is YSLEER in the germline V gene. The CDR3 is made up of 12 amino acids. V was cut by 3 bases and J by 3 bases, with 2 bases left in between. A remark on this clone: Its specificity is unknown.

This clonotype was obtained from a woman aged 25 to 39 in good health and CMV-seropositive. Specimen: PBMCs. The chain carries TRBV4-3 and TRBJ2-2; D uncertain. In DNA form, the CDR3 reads TGCGCCAGCAGCCATCACACCGGGGAGCTGTTTTTT. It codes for CASSHHTGELFF.